What follows describes a single T cell receptor beta chain. V lost 8 bases and J lost 4; bases outside the gene matches: 6. The CDR3 is made up of 13 amino acids. Germline V lookup: CDR1 MDHEN, CDR2 SYDVKM. None of the glioblastoma patients had an isocitrate dehydrogenase mutation. The data belong to a study of glioma-infiltrating T cells after dendritic cell vaccination. Primers: 60 V beta forward and 13 J beta reverse. Libraries were prepared by immunoSEQ multiplex PCR; TCRdb keeps only in-frame clonotypes and omits some of them. The profile covers 40,000 to 60,000 clones, with 85% to 90% appearing a single time and about an eighth taken by the ten largest.

This clonotype was sampled from a human donor with glioblastoma. This sequence joins TRBV28 and TRBJ1-2; 8 positions match TRBD1. Sequenced material: blood, taken before dendritic cell vaccination. The DNA of the CDR3 is TGTGCCAGCGGGACAGGATCAGTCTATGGCTACACCTTC. Its translation: CASGTGSVYGYTF.